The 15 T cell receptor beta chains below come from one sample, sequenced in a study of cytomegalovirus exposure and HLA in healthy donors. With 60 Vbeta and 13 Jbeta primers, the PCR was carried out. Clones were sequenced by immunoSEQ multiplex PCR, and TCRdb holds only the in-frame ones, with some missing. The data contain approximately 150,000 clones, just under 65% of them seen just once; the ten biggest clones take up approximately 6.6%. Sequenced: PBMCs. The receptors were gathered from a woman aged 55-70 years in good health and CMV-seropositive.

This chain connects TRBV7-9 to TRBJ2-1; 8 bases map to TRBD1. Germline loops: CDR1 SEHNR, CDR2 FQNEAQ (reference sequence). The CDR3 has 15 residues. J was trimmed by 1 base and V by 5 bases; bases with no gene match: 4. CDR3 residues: CASSPTGVSYNEQFF. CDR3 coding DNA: TGTGCCAGCAGCCCGACAGGGGTTTCCTACAATGAGCAGTTCTTC.

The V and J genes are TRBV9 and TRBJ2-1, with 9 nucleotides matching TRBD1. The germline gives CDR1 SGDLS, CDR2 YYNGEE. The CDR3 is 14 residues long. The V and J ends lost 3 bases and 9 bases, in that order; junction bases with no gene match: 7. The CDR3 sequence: CASSERTGDGEQFF. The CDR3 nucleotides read TGTGCCAGCAGCGAAAGGACAGGGGATGGTGAGCAGTTCTTC.

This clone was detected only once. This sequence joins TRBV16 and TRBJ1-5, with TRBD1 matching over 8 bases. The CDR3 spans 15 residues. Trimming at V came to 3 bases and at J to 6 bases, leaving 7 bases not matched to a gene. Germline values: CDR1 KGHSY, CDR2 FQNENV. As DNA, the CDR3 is TGTGCCAGCAGCCAGACAGGGGCCGGCACTCAGCCCCAGCATTTT. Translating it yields CASSQTGAGTQPQHF. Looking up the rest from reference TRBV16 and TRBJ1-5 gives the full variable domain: GEEVAQTPKHLVRGEGQKAKLYCAPIKGHSYVFWYQQVLKNEFKFLISFQNENVFDETGMPKERFSAKCLPNSPCSLEIQATKLEDSAVYFCASSQTGAGTQPQHFGDGTRLSIL.

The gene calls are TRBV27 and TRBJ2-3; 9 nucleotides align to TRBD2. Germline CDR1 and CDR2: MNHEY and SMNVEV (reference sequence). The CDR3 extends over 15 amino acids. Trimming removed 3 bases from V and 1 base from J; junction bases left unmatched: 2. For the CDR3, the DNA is TGTGCCAGCAGTTTTAGGACTAGCGGCACAGATACGCAGTATTTT. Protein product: CASSFRTSGTDTQYF.

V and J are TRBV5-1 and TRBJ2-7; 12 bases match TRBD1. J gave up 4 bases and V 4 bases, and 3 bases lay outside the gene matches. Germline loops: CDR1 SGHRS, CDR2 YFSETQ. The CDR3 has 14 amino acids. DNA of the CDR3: TGCGCCAGCAGCGGGACAGGGGGCGGGTACGAGCAGTACTTC. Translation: CASSGTGGGYEQYF.

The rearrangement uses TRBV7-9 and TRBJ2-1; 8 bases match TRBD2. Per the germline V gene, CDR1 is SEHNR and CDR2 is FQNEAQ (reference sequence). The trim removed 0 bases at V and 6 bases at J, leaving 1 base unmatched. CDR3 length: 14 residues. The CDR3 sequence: CASSLAGTSNEQFF. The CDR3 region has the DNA TGTGCCAGCAGCTTAGCCGGGACTAGCAATGAGCAGTTCTTC.

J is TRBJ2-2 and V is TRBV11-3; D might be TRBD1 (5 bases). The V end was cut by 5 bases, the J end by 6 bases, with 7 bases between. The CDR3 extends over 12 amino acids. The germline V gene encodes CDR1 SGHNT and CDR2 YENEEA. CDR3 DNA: TGTGCCAGCAGCCAGGGTGCCGGGGAGCTGTTTTTT. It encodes CASSQGAGELFF.

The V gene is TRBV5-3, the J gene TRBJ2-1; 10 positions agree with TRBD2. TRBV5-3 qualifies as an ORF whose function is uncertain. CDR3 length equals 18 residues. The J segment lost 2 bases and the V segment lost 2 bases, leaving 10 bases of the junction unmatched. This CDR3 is CARSLPSRTSGPYNEQFF. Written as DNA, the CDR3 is TGTGCCAGAAGCTTACCTTCTAGGACTAGCGGACCCTACAATGAGCAGTTCTTC.

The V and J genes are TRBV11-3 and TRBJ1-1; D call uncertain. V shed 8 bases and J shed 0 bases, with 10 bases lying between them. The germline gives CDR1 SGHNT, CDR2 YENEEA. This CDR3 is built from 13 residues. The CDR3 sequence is CASARTVNTEAFF. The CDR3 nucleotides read TGTGCCAGCGCAAGAACAGTGAACACTGAAGCTTTCTTT.

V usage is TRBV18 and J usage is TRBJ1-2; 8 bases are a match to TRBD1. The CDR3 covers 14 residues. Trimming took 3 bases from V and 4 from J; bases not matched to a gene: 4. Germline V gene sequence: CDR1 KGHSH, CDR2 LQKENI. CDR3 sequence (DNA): TGTGCCAGCTCACCGGACAGGGCGGGCTATGGCTACACCTTC. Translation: CASSPDRAGYGYTF.

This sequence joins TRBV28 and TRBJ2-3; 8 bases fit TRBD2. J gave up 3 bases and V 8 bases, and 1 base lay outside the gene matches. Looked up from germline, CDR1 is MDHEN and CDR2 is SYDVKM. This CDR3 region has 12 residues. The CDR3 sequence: CASRLATDTQYF. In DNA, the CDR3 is TGTGCCAGCCGACTAGCGACAGATACGCAGTATTTT.

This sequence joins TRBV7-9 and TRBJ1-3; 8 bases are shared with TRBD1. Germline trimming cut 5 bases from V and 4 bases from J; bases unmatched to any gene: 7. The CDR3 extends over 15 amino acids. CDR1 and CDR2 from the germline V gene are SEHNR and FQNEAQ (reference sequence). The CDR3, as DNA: TGTGCCAGCAGCCCATTCGGGACAGGCGGAAACACCATATATTTT. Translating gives CASSPFGTGGNTIYF.

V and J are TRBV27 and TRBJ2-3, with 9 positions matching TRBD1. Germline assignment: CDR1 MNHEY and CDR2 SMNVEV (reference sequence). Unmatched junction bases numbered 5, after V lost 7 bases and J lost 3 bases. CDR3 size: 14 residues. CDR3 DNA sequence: TGTGCCAGCACTACGGACAGGGGAACAGATACGCAGTATTTT. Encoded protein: CASTTDRGTDTQYF.

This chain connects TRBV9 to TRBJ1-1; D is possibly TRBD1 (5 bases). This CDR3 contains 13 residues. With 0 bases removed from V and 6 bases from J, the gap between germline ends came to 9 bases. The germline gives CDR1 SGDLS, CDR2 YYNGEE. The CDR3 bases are TGTGCCAGCAGCGTAGCGGGGGTGGCTGAAGCTTTCTTT. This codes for CASSVAGVAEAFF.

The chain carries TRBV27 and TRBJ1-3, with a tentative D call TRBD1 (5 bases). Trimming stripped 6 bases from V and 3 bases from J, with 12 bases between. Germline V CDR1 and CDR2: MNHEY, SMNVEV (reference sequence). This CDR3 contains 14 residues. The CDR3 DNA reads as TGTGCCAGCAGCCCCTCAGGGAATGGAAACACCATATATTTT. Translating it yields CASSPSGNGNTIYF.